The 18 T cell receptor beta chains presented below share a single source sample, sequenced in a study of T cell responses to AZD1222 COVID-19 vaccine. Assay used: immunoSEQ multiplex PCR; TCRdb lists only in-frame clones, some missing. The sample shows 50,000 to 55,000 clones, about nine tenths of them seen only once. This specimen consisted of peripheral blood, obtained 28 days after the second AZD1222 dose. The receptors were sampled from an adult who received the AZD1222 COVID-19 vaccine.

The chain combines TRBV6-5 with TRBJ2-2, with D possibly TRBD1 on 5 matching bases. The V end was cut by 9 bases, the J end by 4 bases, with 18 bases between. Germline lookup yields CDR1 MNHEY and CDR2 SVGAGI. CDR3 size: 15 residues. CDR3: CASPGPQGGTGELFF. In nucleotides, the CDR3 is TGTGCCAGTCCTGGACCTCAGGGTGGCACCGGGGAGCTGTTTTTT.

This chain connects TRBV6-6 to TRBJ2-3; 13 nucleotides agree with TRBD2. Germline CDR1 MNHNY, CDR2 SVGAGI (reference sequence). The trim removed 4 bases at V and 4 bases at J, leaving 5 bases unmatched. This CDR3 region has 16 residues. CDR3 bases: TGTGCCAGCAGTTTCCCGACTAGCGGGAGGCCAGATACGCAGTATTTT. This sequence encodes CASSFPTSGRPDTQYF.

Of note for this clone: Other nucleotide sequences from this sample produce the same CDR3. The chain recombines TRBV29-1 with TRBJ1-5; a possible D gene is TRBD1 (5 bases). The CDR3 has 13 residues. Trimming removed 4 bases at V and 2 bases at J, with 9 bases between. Germline V CDR1 and CDR2: SQVTM, ANQGSEA. The DNA for the CDR3 is TGCAGCGTTGGGCAGGGAGGCAATCAGCCCCAGCATTTT. It yields the protein CSVGQGGNQPQHF.

The V and J genes are TRBV12-3 or TRBV12-4 and TRBJ1-2; D is unclear. Trimming took 5 bases from V and 2 from J, leaving 9 bases between them. The CDR3 consists of 13 residues. The CDR3 sequence is CASSTRTNYGYTF. CDR3 nucleotides: TGTGCCAGCAGTACGAGGACGAACTATGGCTACACCTTC.

This clone was seen a few times. The chain recombines TRBV6-2 or TRBV6-3 with TRBJ2-5; TRBD2 agrees at 11 bases. Germline V gene sequence: CDR1 MNHEY, CDR2 SVGEGT. CDR3 length: 16 amino acids. V lost 2 bases, J lost 5 bases, and 7 bases stayed unmatched. The CDR3 bases are TGTGCCAGCAGTTACAGTCTAGCGGGAGGTGGCGAGACCCAGTACTTC. This gives the protein CASSYSLAGGGETQYF.

The CDR3 DNA reads as TGTGCCAGTAGTATTGTGGGAGGCCCGGGCACAGATACGCAGTATTTT. It codes for CASSIVGGPGTDTQYF. The J gene is TRBJ2-3, the V gene TRBV19; TRBD2 might be the D (6 bases). Germline V lookup: CDR1 LNHDA, CDR2 SQIVND (reference sequence). The V end was cut by 3 bases, the J end by 1 base, with 14 bases between. The CDR3 has 16 amino acids.

The table lists this clone with a few counts. The chain couples TRBV19 to TRBJ2-7; unclear D gene. The length of the CDR3 is 13 residues. Germline V CDR1 and CDR2: LNHDA, SQIVND (reference sequence). The V end lost 3 bases, the J end lost 0 bases, and 6 bases lay between the germline ends. DNA for the CDR3: TGTGCCAGTAGTATCCCCGCCTCCTACGAGCAGTACTTC. Its translation: CASSIPASYEQYF.

The rearrangement links TRBV30 to TRBJ1-2; 9 nucleotides line up with TRBD1. Germline V CDR1 and CDR2: GTSNPN, SVGIG (reference sequence). This CDR3 comprises 15 residues. V was clipped by 3 bases and J by 4 bases; unmatched bases: 9. CDR3 in DNA: TGTGCCTGGAGCCAAGGGGGGACAGGGATCTATGGCTACACCTTC. Its translation: CAWSQGGTGIYGYTF.

This rearrangement joins TRBV2 to TRBJ2-3; TRBD1 might be the D (6 bases). Germline assignment: CDR1 SNHLY and CDR2 FYNNEI. The germline V and J ends were trimmed by 4 bases and 5 bases, with 13 bases remaining between them. CDR3 size: 14 residues. The CDR3 DNA reads as TGTGCCAGCAGTGTGGTACAGGGAAGAGATACGCAGTATTTT. Its protein product is CASSVVQGRDTQYF. Drawing the rest from reference TRBV2 and TRBJ2-3, the complete variable domain is EPEVTQTPSHQVTQMGQEVILRCVPISNHLYFYWYRQILGQKVEFLVSFYNNEISEKSEIFDDQFSVERPDGSNFTLKIRSTKLEDSAMYFCASSVVQGRDTQYFGPGTRLTVL.

The table lists this clone with a few counts. The chain couples TRBV29-1 to TRBJ2-7; 8 nucleotides align to TRBD2. The CDR3 is 12 residues long. CDR1 is SQVTM and CDR2 is ANQGSEA in the germline V gene. The V gene end was trimmed by 7 bases and the J gene end by 6 bases; junction bases not matched to a gene: 8. The DNA of the CDR3 is TGCAGCGCGACTAGCGCTGGTACCGAGCAGTACTTC. Amino acid sequence: CSATSAGTEQYF.

This chain joins TRBV2 and TRBJ2-2; D is unclear. The V gene's germline CDR1 is SNHLY and CDR2 FYNNEI. Trimming shortened V by 3 bases and J by 7 bases, and 9 bases separated the two germline ends. This CDR3 is 13 amino acids long. CDR3 bases: TGTGCCAGCAGTGACGGGCATGGCGGGGAGCTGTTTTTT. This gives the protein CASSDGHGGELFF. Looking up the rest from reference TRBV2 and TRBJ2-2 gives the full variable domain: EPEVTQTPSHQVTQMGQEVILRCVPISNHLYFYWYRQILGQKVEFLVSFYNNEISEKSEIFDDQFSVERPDGSNFTLKIRSTKLEDSAMYFCASSDGHGGELFFGEGSRLTVL.

The chain carries TRBV7-6 and TRBJ2-3; D gene ambiguous. Germline CDR1 is SGHVS and CDR2 is FNYEAQ. Trimming left V 2 bases short and J 5 bases short, with 8 bases between. This CDR3 has 13 amino acids. The CDR3 protein is CASSLKSEDTQYF. The CDR3 region has the DNA TGTGCCAGCAGCTTAAAGTCCGAAGATACGCAGTATTTT.

This clone showed up just a few times. The chain combines TRBV19 with TRBJ2-1; no firm D call. The CDR3 loop spans 12 amino acids. Germline assignment: CDR1 LNHDA and CDR2 SQIVND (reference sequence). V gave up 7 bases and J gave up 5 bases, with 9 bases separating them. The DNA of the CDR3 is TGTGCCAGTACCGCGTGGGACAATGAGCAGTTCTTC. It specifies CASTAWDNEQFF.

The V and J genes are TRBV5-6 and TRBJ1-4, with D unresolved. V gave up 0 bases and J gave up 4 bases, with 16 bases separating them. Germline V gene data show CDR1 as SGHDT and CDR2 as YYEEEE. This CDR3 has 17 residues. CDR3 nucleotides: TGTGCCAGCAGCTTGGTTGGAGGGCCTAGCCTTAATGAAAAACTGTTTTTT. Its protein is CASSLVGGPSLNEKLFF.

The chain recombines TRBV6-5 with TRBJ1-2, with D possibly being TRBD1 (5 bases). The CDR3 runs to 15 residues. In germline, CDR1 is MNHEY, CDR2 SVGAGI. V lost 7 bases and J lost 4, with 19 bases in between. CDR3 sequence: CASNPGGGPIYGYTF. As DNA, the CDR3 is TGTGCCAGCAACCCGGGGGGGGGACCCATCTATGGCTACACCTTC.

The V and J genes are TRBV3-1 (or the pseudogene TRBV3-2) and TRBJ2-5; TRBD2 matches at 8 bases. The CDR3 length is 14 residues. Germline V gives CDR1 LGHDT, CDR2 YNNKEL (reference sequence). The V and J ends lost 7 bases and 5 bases, in that order; junction bases with no gene match: 9. The CDR3 nucleotides are TGTGCCAGCAACGATAACCCTAGCGGGGAGACCCAGTACTTC. This encodes CASNDNPSGETQYF.

The V gene is TRBV27, the J gene TRBJ1-2; D remains unclear. Trimming shortened V by 3 bases and J by 1 base, and 18 bases separated the two germline ends. In germline, CDR1 is MNHEY, CDR2 SMNVEV (reference sequence). This CDR3 has 17 residues. The CDR3 here is CASSLGVGDWVNYGYTF. The CDR3 nucleotides are TGTGCCAGCAGTTTGGGAGTCGGGGATTGGGTTAACTATGGCTACACCTTC.

This clone was detected once. The chain is built from TRBV7-3 and TRBJ1-1; D perhaps matches TRBD1 (5 bases). V shed 2 bases and J shed 1 base, with 14 bases lying between them. There are 16 residues in the CDR3. The germline V gene has CDR1 SGHTA and CDR2 FQGTGA. This CDR3 reads CASSLGGEVPNTEAFF. The DNA for the CDR3 is TGTGCCAGCAGCTTAGGGGGTGAGGTTCCGAACACTGAAGCTTTCTTT.